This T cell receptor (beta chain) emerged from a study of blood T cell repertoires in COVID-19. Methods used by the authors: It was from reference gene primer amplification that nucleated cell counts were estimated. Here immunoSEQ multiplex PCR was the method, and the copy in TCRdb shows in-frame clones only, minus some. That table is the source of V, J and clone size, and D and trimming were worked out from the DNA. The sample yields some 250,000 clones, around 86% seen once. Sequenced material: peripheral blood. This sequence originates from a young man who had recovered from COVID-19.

CDR3 coding DNA: TGCGCCAGCAGCCCTGACAGGGGGTTAAATTCACCCCTCCACTTT. It encodes CASSPDRGLNSPLHF. This chain uses TRBV5-1 with TRBJ1-6, with 9 bases matching TRBD1. Germline CDR1 SGHRS, CDR2 YFSETQ. With 4 bases clipped from V and 7 bases from J, the junction kept 6 bases outside the gene matches. The CDR3 is 15 residues long. Full variable domain (outside the CDR3, taken from reference TRBV5-1 and TRBJ1-6): KAGVTQTPRYLIKTRGQQVTLSCSPISGHRSVSWYQQTPGQGLQFLFEYFSETQRNKGNFPGRFSGRQFSNSRSEMNVSTLELGDSALYLCASSPDRGLNSPLHFGNGTRLTVT.